Below, 8 T cell receptor beta chains from the same sample are listed, as sequenced in a study of identical twins. TCRdb independently ran MiXCR on the 5' RACE reads; one entry per CDR3 protein. Of over 250,000 distinct CDR3 sequences listed, just under 9.5% were seen once; the top ten hold 7% to 8.5%. These data were also filed under a second study, of yellow fever vaccine responses in identical twins.

The sample was CD8+ T cells sorted from blood. These receptors all stem from a young woman in good health.

In this sample, this clonotype turned up many times. V gene TRBV6-5 combines with J gene TRBJ2-7; D remains ambiguous. Germline V gene data show CDR1 as MNHEY and CDR2 as SVGAGI. V was cut by 0 bases and J by 6 bases, with 9 bases left in between. There are 13 residues in the CDR3. The CDR3 coding sequence is TGTGCCAGCAGTTACTCGAAGGGTGTCGAGCAGTACTTC. Its protein product is CASSYSKGVEQYF.

This clonotype was recorded a few times. The gene calls are TRBV27 and TRBJ1-4; 10 nucleotides align to TRBD1. Losses at the gene ends were 6 bases for V and 5 bases for J; bases not matched to a gene: 3. Germline V lookup: CDR1 MNHEY, CDR2 SMNVEV (reference sequence). The CDR3 has 14 residues. CDR3 residues: CASRDRGPNEKLFF. DNA of the CDR3: TGTGCCAGCAGAGACAGGGGGCCAAATGAAAAACTGTTTTTT. Complete variable domain (other parts from reference TRBV27 and TRBJ1-4): EAQVTQNPRYLITVTGKKLTVTCSQNMNHEYMSWYRQDPGLGLRQIYYSMNVEVTDKGDVPEGYKVSRKEKRNFPLILESPSPNQTSLYFCASRDRGPNEKLFFGSGTQLSVL.

This clonotype was counted many times. The chain uses TRBV9 and TRBJ2-1, with D possibly TRBD2 on 6 matching bases. The V gene's germline CDR1 is SGDLS and CDR2 YYNGEE. The CDR3 is 15 amino acids. The V end lost 3 bases, the J end lost 8 bases, and 18 bases lay between the germline ends. The CDR3 here is CASSAPEEGPDEQFF. The CDR3 nucleotides are TGTGCCAGCAGCGCTCCCGAGGAGGGGCCGGATGAGCAGTTCTTC.

This clonotype came up a few times. The chain couples TRBV5-1 to TRBJ2-1; D gene uncertain. V was trimmed by 2 bases and J by 2 bases, leaving 8 bases between them. This CDR3 comprises 14 residues. In germline, CDR1 is SGHRS, CDR2 YFSETQ. CDR3 sequence: CASSFVGTYNEQFF. The DNA for the CDR3 is TGCGCCAGCAGCTTTGTTGGTACCTACAATGAGCAGTTCTTC.

The chain is built from TRBV6-5 and TRBJ1-1, with D perhaps matching TRBD1 (5 bases). The V gene lost 0 bases and the J gene lost 5 bases, with 7 bases spanning the gap. Germline V gene sequence: CDR1 MNHEY, CDR2 SVGAGI. The CDR3 consists of 13 residues. The CDR3 reads CASSYSWGTEAFF. Here the CDR3 DNA reads TGTGCCAGCAGTTACTCGTGGGGGACTGAAGCTTTCTTT.

The chain combines TRBV27 with TRBJ2-7; the match to TRBD2 covers 9 bases. The V and J ends lost 6 bases and 3 bases, in that order; junction bases with no gene match: 15. The CDR3 is 17 residues long. From germline, CDR1 is MNHEY and CDR2 SMNVEV (reference sequence). The CDR3 spells CASSDFLLAGPFYEQYF. CDR3 DNA: TGTGCCAGCAGCGATTTCCTACTAGCGGGCCCTTTCTACGAGCAGTACTTC.

J is TRBJ2-7 and V is TRBV28; 12 bases align to TRBD2. V was clipped by 5 bases and J by 4 bases; unmatched bases: 9. The CDR3 runs 16 residues. Germline V gene sequence: CDR1 MDHEN, CDR2 SYDVKM. CDR3 DNA: TGTGCCAGCAGTCCCCTACTAGCGGGAGGATATTACGAGCAGTACTTC. Amino acids: CASSPLLAGGYYEQYF.

This clonotype has more than one count but fewer than ten. The rearrangement joins TRBV7-3 to TRBJ2-2; D assignment may be TRBD1 or TRBD2 (6 bases each). V lost 5 bases, J lost 0 bases, and 16 bases lay in between. The length of the CDR3 is 17 residues. CDR1 and CDR2 from the germline V gene are SGHTA and FQGTGA. The CDR3 region is CASSLVGGEANTGELFF. The DNA of the CDR3 is TGTGCCAGCAGCCTAGTGGGGGGCGAAGCGAACACCGGGGAGCTGTTTTTT.